Shown below are 18 T cell receptor beta chains from a single sample sequenced in a study of T cell responses to AZD1222 COVID-19 vaccine. Profiled with immunoSEQ multiplex PCR; TCRdb holds only in-frame clones, not every one. The table lists around 180,000 clones, 85% to 95% of them singletons. The material sequenced was peripheral blood, taken on day 0 of AZD1222 vaccination. Every receptor here comes from an adult in good health.

The genes are TRBV27 and TRBJ1-5; D remains unclear. V was shortened by 0 bases and J by 4 bases, with 10 bases between the two germline ends. CDR1 and CDR2 from the germline V gene are MNHEY and SMNVEV (reference sequence). This CDR3 region has 15 residues. This CDR3 is CASSLSGFANQPQHF. In nucleotides, the CDR3 is TGTGCCAGCAGTTTATCGGGGTTCGCAAATCAGCCCCAGCATTTT.

The chain employs TRBV25-1 and TRBJ1-3; D is unclear. CDR1 and CDR2 (germline): MGHDK, SYGVNS. V lost 1 base to trimming and J lost 1 base, with 11 bases between them. The length of the CDR3 is 16 residues. The CDR3 nucleotides read TGTGCCAGCAGTGAATCCAAGACATTTTCTGGAAACACCATATATTTT. Translated, it gives CASSESKTFSGNTIYF.

CDR3 DNA: TGTGCCAGCAGGGGGGACGACCGAGCTTTCTTT. Protein: CASRGDDRAFF. The chain is built from TRBV12-3 or TRBV12-4 and TRBJ1-1, with D perhaps TRBD1 (5 bases). CDR3 length: 11 amino acids. The germline V and J ends were trimmed by 6 bases and 10 bases, with 12 bases remaining between them.

The J gene is TRBJ2-3, the V gene TRBV5-1, with 8 positions matching TRBD2. V shed 0 bases, J shed 2 bases, and the junction held 17 bases outside the gene matches. This CDR3 contains 20 residues. Germline lookup yields CDR1 SGHRS and CDR2 YFSETQ. CDR3: CASSLVPSGRNTAPTDTQYF. The CDR3 DNA follows: TGCGCCAGCAGCTTGGTCCCTAGCGGGCGGAACACGGCGCCCACAGATACGCAGTATTTT.

This chain links TRBV28 with TRBJ2-5; D unresolved. The germline V gene encodes CDR1 MDHEN and CDR2 SYDVKM. Trimming cost V 3 bases and J 6 bases, with 8 bases left between them. The CDR3 covers 12 residues. The CDR3 DNA reads as TGTGCCAGCAGTTTTACCGCGAAGACCCAGTACTTC. It yields the protein CASSFTAKTQYF.

The chain employs TRBV15 and TRBJ2-7, with TRBD1 matching over 10 bases. Unmatched junction bases numbered 15, after V lost 5 bases and J lost 5 bases. The CDR3 sequence is 17 residues long. CDR1 LNHNV and CDR2 YYDKDF come from the germline V gene (reference sequence). This CDR3 is CATSEGTGVLGSHEQYF. CDR3 bases: TGTGCCACCAGCGAAGGGACAGGGGTCTTAGGTTCTCACGAGCAGTACTTC.

The chain is built from TRBV6-5 and TRBJ2-1; the match to TRBD1 covers 8 bases. The CDR3 has 15 residues. After removal of 7 bases from V and 3 bases from J, the junction contained 8 bases not matched to a gene. CDR1 and CDR2 (germline): MNHEY, SVGAGI. CDR3 in DNA: TGTGCCAGCACCCCCACAGGGGGAAACTACAATGAGCAGTTCTTC. Translated: CASTPTGGNYNEQFF.

The V and J genes are TRBV5-1 and TRBJ1-2; possible D gene TRBD1, 5 bases. The CDR3 extends over 12 amino acids. Germline CDR1 SGHRS, CDR2 YFSETQ. Trimming left V 4 bases short and J 3 bases short, with 7 bases between. Here the CDR3 DNA reads TGCGCCAGCAGCCCAGGGCACTATGGCTACACCTTC. It is translated as CASSPGHYGYTF.

This clone appeared a single time. The chain is built from TRBV9 and TRBJ2-7; 9 bases match TRBD2. The CDR3 is 15 amino acids. Germline CDR1 SGDLS, CDR2 YYNGEE. V shed 0 bases, J shed 2 bases, and the junction held 3 bases outside the gene matches. The CDR3 loop is CASSVDASGTYEQYF. DNA for the CDR3: TGTGCCAGCAGCGTAGACGCTAGCGGGACCTACGAGCAGTACTTC.

This chain links TRBV27 with TRBJ1-1; the D gene is possibly TRBD1 (5 bases). Germline V gene sequence: CDR1 MNHEY, CDR2 SMNVEV (reference sequence). The V and J ends lost 6 bases and 5 bases respectively, with 7 bases between them. This CDR3 region has 11 residues. The CDR3 DNA sequence: TGTGCCAGCAGCGGGGGGACTGAAGCTTTCTTT. Its protein product is CASSGGTEAFF.

The chain carries TRBV7-6 and TRBJ2-7, with TRBD1 identical over 10 bases. Unmatched junction bases numbered 10, after V lost 5 bases and J lost 6 bases. Germline V gene sequence: CDR1 SGHVS, CDR2 FNYEAQ. The CDR3 contains 15 residues. The CDR3 region is CASSNWGQGMGEQYF. Written as DNA, the CDR3 is TGTGCCAGCAGCAACTGGGGACAGGGGATGGGCGAGCAGTACTTC.

Only a few counts were recorded for this clone. V gene TRBV6-4 combines with J gene TRBJ2-6; TRBD1 is a possible D gene (5 bases). This CDR3 is 15 amino acids long. Trimming removed 4 bases from V and 2 bases from J, with 9 bases in between. CDR1 and CDR2 (germline): MRHNA, SNTAGT. CDR3 loop: CASSVDSTGANVLTF. The CDR3 DNA is TGTGCCAGCAGTGTTGACAGCACTGGGGCCAACGTCCTGACTTTC.

The rearrangement uses TRBV11-2 and TRBJ1-1, with a tentative D call TRBD1 (5 bases). The germline V and J ends were trimmed by 4 bases and 4 bases, with 13 bases remaining between them. The CDR3 contains 14 residues. Germline V lookup: CDR1 SGHAT, CDR2 FQNNGV. CDR3 loop: CASSWGGRGTEAFF. In DNA, the CDR3 is TGTGCCAGCAGCTGGGGAGGGAGGGGCACTGAAGCTTTCTTT.

The rearrangement joins TRBV12-2 to TRBJ2-3; TRBD2 is the table's D call, not checked against the DNA. TRBV12-2 is a known pseudogene. This CDR3 has 15 amino acids. CDR3 sequence reads: CASRLTSGRADTQYF. The CDR3 DNA follows: TGTGCAAGTCGCTTGACTAGCGGGAGAGCAGATACGCAGTATTTT.

The chain recombines TRBV7-9 with TRBJ1-1; perhaps TRBD1 as D (5 bases). Germline-derived CDR1 and CDR2 are SEHNR and FQNEAQ (reference sequence). CDR3 size: 13 residues. The V end lost 4 bases, the J end lost 8 bases, and 14 bases lay between the germline ends. The CDR3 DNA sequence: TGTGCCAGCAGCTCCCCTTTTCGGACAGAAGCTTTCTTT. The encoded protein is CASSSPFRTEAFF.

V is TRBV2 and J is TRBJ2-7; 11 nucleotides agree with TRBD2. Unmatched junction bases numbered 3, after V lost 6 bases and J lost 2 bases. In germline, CDR1 is SNHLY, CDR2 FYNNEI. The CDR3 loop spans 14 amino acids. As DNA, the CDR3 is TGTGCCAGCAGGGGACTAGCGGAGACCTACGAGCAGTACTTC. This translates into CASRGLAETYEQYF.

The V and J genes are TRBV20-1 and TRBJ1-5; D not certain. Trimming cost V 3 bases and J 3 bases, with 9 bases left between them. CDR1 is DFQATT and CDR2 is SNEGSKA in the germline V gene (reference sequence). This CDR3 spans 13 amino acids. CDR3 in DNA: TGCAGTGCTAGTACCGGGAACAATCAGCCCCAGCATTTT. Its protein is CSASTGNNQPQHF.

This rearrangement joins TRBV5-1 to TRBJ1-4; D gene uncertain. The CDR3 extends over 13 amino acids. CDR1 is SGHRS and CDR2 is YFSETQ in the germline V gene. Trimming stripped 0 bases from V and 7 bases from J, with 7 bases between. This CDR3 is CASSLAPGEKLFF. In DNA form, the CDR3 reads TGCGCCAGCAGCTTGGCACCAGGTGAAAAACTGTTTTTT.